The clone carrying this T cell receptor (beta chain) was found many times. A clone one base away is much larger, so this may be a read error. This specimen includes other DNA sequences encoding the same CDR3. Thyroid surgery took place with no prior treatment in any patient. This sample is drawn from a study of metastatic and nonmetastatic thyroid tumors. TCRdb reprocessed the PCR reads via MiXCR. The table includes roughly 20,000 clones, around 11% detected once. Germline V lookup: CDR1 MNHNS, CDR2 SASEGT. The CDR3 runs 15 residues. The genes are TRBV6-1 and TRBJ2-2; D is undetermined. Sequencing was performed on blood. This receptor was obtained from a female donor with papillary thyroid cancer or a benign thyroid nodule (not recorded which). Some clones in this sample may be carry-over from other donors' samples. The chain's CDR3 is CASSEALSYTGELFF. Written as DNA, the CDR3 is TGTGCTAGCAGTGAAGCCTTAAGTTACACCGGGGAGCTGTTTTTT.